This T cell receptor beta chain is drawn from a study of CD8 T cells in Susac syndrome. Looked up from germline, CDR1 is DFQATT and CDR2 is SNEGSKA (reference sequence). The CDR3 consists of 11 residues. The V and J ends lost 5 bases and 1 base respectively, with 4 bases between them. Random hexamers were used to reverse transcribe the RNA input (roughly 0.5 to 1 ug). Amplification of TCR beta CDR3 by immunoSEQ multiplex PCR spanned 54 Vbeta and 13 Jbeta. TCRdb recomputed calls from the immunoSEQ multiplex PCR reads with MiXCR, one row per CDR3 protein. Among around 200,000 distinct CDR3 sequences, approximately 95% were seen once, and the ten largest hold 0.082%.

The sequence came from a human donor with multiple sclerosis. The sample was CD4+ T cells from PBMCs. The chain carries TRBV20-1 and TRBJ2-3; D gene uncertain. The CDR3 bases are TGCAGTGCTCCGGGCACAGATACGCAGTATTTT. Translating it yields CSAPGTDTQYF.